This T cell receptor beta chain was found in a study of cytomegalovirus exposure and HLA in healthy donors. General study results and limits: Clonal expansion was found to be greater in HLA-associated TCR beta chains than in equally common others in a later analysis.

The CDR3 spans 15 residues. Germline CDR1 is SEHNR and CDR2 is FQNEAQ (reference sequence). Trimming removed 5 bases from V and 1 base from J; junction bases left unmatched: 4. The PCR had 60 Vbeta and 13 Jbeta primers. Clones were sequenced by immunoSEQ multiplex PCR, and TCRdb holds only the in-frame ones, with some missing. The repertoire includes some 200,000 clones, roughly 82% of them detected once, and around 3% sits in the top ten. Notes on this clone: Its cognate antigen is unknown.

This receptor was identified in a woman aged 45 to 65 in good health and CMV-seropositive. The gene calls are TRBV7-9 and TRBJ2-2; TRBD1 aligns across 7 bases. Sequenced material: PBMCs. The CDR3 DNA is TGTGCCAGCAGCACCCGGACAGGGAACACCGGGGAGCTGTTTTTT. Encoded protein: CASSTRTGNTGELFF.